Presented here are 17 T cell receptor beta chains from one specimen sequenced in a study of neoadjuvant nivolumab and ipilimumab in lung cancer. Clones were read by immunoSEQ multiplex PCR, and TCRdb kept only the in-frame ones, dropping some. This table has around 30,000 clones, around 80% appearing once. The input for sequencing was peripheral blood, taken before neoadjuvant nivolumab, alone or with ipilimumab. These receptor sequences come from an adult with non-small cell lung cancer.

This clone appeared once. The V and J genes are TRBV5-1 and TRBJ1-6; D is uncertain. Germline lookup yields CDR1 SGHRS and CDR2 YFSETQ. This CDR3 is 13 amino acids long. The ends were cut back, 0 bases at V and 7 bases at J, with 5 bases in the middle. CDR3 region: CASSLGPNSPLHF. The CDR3 DNA follows: TGCGCCAGCAGCTTGGGCCCCAATTCACCCCTCCACTTT.

V usage is TRBV6-1 and J usage is TRBJ1-1; D possibly corresponds to TRBD1 (5 bases). Between the trimmed V and J ends, which lost 1 base and 2 bases, there was a span of 8 bases. This CDR3 contains 14 residues. Germline V gene data show CDR1 as MNHNS and CDR2 as SASEGT. CDR3 amino acids: CASSEGRVNTEAFF. CDR3 DNA sequence: TGTGCCAGCAGTGAAGGCAGGGTAAACACTGAAGCTTTCTTT.

The genes are TRBV6-1 and TRBJ2-3; 9 bases are shared with TRBD2. This CDR3 is built from 15 residues. The ends lost 5 bases at V and 3 bases at J; junction bases unmatched: 6. Germline-derived CDR1 and CDR2 are MNHNS and SASEGT. CDR3 sequence reads: CASSPWTSVTDTQYF. The CDR3 DNA reads TGTGCCAGCAGTCCCTGGACTAGCGTGACAGATACGCAGTATTTT.

The rearrangement uses TRBV29-1 and TRBJ1-2; no firm D call. Looked up from germline, CDR1 is SQVTM and CDR2 is ANQGSEA. V was clipped by 5 bases and J by 2 bases, with 12 bases between them. The length of the CDR3 is 13 residues. The CDR3 region has the DNA TGCAGCGTTTACAACAGCGACAACTATGGCTACACCTTC. This sequence encodes CSVYNSDNYGYTF.

This chain connects TRBV5-1 to TRBJ2-6; unclear D gene. Germline CDR1 is SGHRS and CDR2 is YFSETQ. V lost 4 bases and J lost 2, with 10 bases in between. This CDR3 has 15 residues. The CDR3 DNA reads as TGCGCCAGCAGCGCGGAGCAAACTGGGGCCAACGTCCTGACTTTC. Encoded protein: CASSAEQTGANVLTF.

This rearrangement joins TRBV7-3 to TRBJ1-2; 7 bases align to TRBD1. Germline CDR1 reads SGHTA; CDR2 reads FQGTGA. The ends lost 4 bases at V and 8 bases at J; junction bases unmatched: 4. The CDR3 extends over 12 amino acids. The DNA of the CDR3 is TGTGCCAGCAGCTCCGCAGGGGGAGGCTACACCTTC. Protein product: CASSSAGGGYTF. Full variable domain (missing parts from reference TRBV7-3 and TRBJ1-2): GAGVSQTPSNKVTEKGKYVELRCDPISGHTALYWYRQSLGQGPEFLIYFQGTGAADDSGLPNDRFFAVRPEGSVSTLKIQRTERGDSAVYLCASSSAGGGYTFGSGTRLTVV.

The J gene is TRBJ1-1, the V gene TRBV10-3; weak D call: TRBD1 (5 bases). V lost 6 bases, J lost 4 bases, and 12 bases lay in between. Germline assignment: CDR1 ENHRY and CDR2 SYGVKD. The CDR3 has 13 amino acids. The CDR3 coding sequence is TGTGCCATCAGCCCTGCGGGGGGCACTGAAGCTTTCTTT. Its protein product is CAISPAGGTEAFF.

The V call is TRBV5-6, the J call TRBJ2-5, with D possibly matching TRBD2 (5 bases). Trimming cost V 5 bases and J 5 bases, with 10 bases left between them. Germline V gene data show CDR1 as SGHDT and CDR2 as YYEEEE. The CDR3 is 12 residues long. The DNA of the CDR3 is TGTGCCAGCAGATCGGGGTGGGAGACCCAGTACTTC. Amino acid sequence: CASRSGWETQYF.

The V call is TRBV4-2, the J call TRBJ2-1, with 7 bases fitting TRBD2. The CDR3 spans 15 residues. J lost 5 bases, V lost 4 bases, and 8 bases had no gene match. Germline V lookup: CDR1 LGHNA, CDR2 YNFKEQ. The CDR3 loop is CASSRQSGVDNEQFF. CDR3 sequence (DNA): TGTGCCAGCAGCCGTCAGAGCGGGGTGGACAATGAGCAGTTCTTC.

This sequence joins TRBV2 and TRBJ1-1; 7 positions agree with TRBD1. The CDR3 sequence is 13 residues long. J lost 2 bases, V lost 8 bases, and 5 bases had no gene match. CDR1 and CDR2 from the germline V gene are SNHLY and FYNNEI. DNA for the CDR3: TGTGCCAGCTCCCGGGACAGCAACACTGAAGCTTTCTTT. Amino acid sequence: CASSRDSNTEAFF.

The chain employs TRBV2 and TRBJ1-2, with D possibly matching TRBD1 (5 bases). Germline CDR1 reads SNHLY; CDR2 reads FYNNEI. Trimming cost V 9 bases and J 7 bases, with 21 bases left between them. The CDR3 sequence is 14 residues long. This chain's CDR3 is CARTDSLQGAGYTF. DNA of the CDR3: TGTGCCAGGACCGACAGCCTTCAAGGAGCTGGCTACACCTTC.

This clone is labeled as medium-sized. The chain employs TRBV29-1 and TRBJ2-1, with a possible D match to TRBD1 (5 bases). CDR1 and CDR2 (germline): SQVTM, ANQGSEA. This CDR3 is built from 12 residues. Trimming left V 4 bases short and J 6 bases short, with 10 bases between. The CDR3 sequence is CSVVRQSNEQFF. CDR3 DNA: TGCAGCGTTGTAAGACAGAGCAATGAGCAGTTCTTC.

V and J are TRBV10-3 and TRBJ1-1; weak D call: TRBD1 (5 bases). Per germline, CDR1 ENHRY and CDR2 SYGVKD. CDR3 size: 15 residues. V gave up 4 bases and J gave up 0 bases, with 12 bases separating them. The CDR3 DNA follows: TGTGCCATCAGTGGGGGGGGGTCGATGAACACTGAAGCTTTCTTT. Encoded protein: CAISGGGSMNTEAFF.

The chain couples TRBV11-2 to TRBJ1-3; no firm D call. Trimming took off 6 bases at V and 0 bases at J, with 6 bases between the two ends. The CDR3 is 13 amino acids. Germline-derived CDR1 and CDR2 are SGHAT and FQNNGV. CDR3 amino acids: CASRLHSGNTIYF. CDR3 nucleotides: TGTGCCAGCAGATTACACTCTGGAAACACCATATATTTT.

This chain uses TRBV6-1 with TRBJ1-5, with D hard to call. V lost 1 base and J lost 0, with 7 bases in between. CDR1 and CDR2 (germline): MNHNS, SASEGT. This CDR3 is 15 amino acids long. CDR3 DNA: TGTGCCAGCAGTGAAGACGGATATAGCAATCAGCCCCAGCATTTT. This translates into CASSEDGYSNQPQHF.

V gene TRBV7-2 combines with J gene TRBJ1-2; D ambiguous. CDR3 length: 15 amino acids. Trimming shortened V by 2 bases and J by 5 bases, and 15 bases separated the two germline ends. Germline V gene data show CDR1 as SGHTA and CDR2 as FQGNSA. CDR3 in amino acids: CASSLSLERLYGYTF. CDR3 coding DNA: TGTGCCAGCAGCTTATCTTTGGAACGGCTGTATGGCTACACCTTC.

The genes are TRBV5-6 and TRBJ1-6; D remains unclear. Per germline, CDR1 SGHDT and CDR2 YYEEEE. This CDR3 has 15 residues. The V end lost 5 bases, the J end lost 0 bases, and 9 bases lay between the germline ends. Here the CDR3 reads CASSTVSSYNSPLHF. Written as DNA, the CDR3 is TGTGCCAGCAGTACCGTTAGCTCCTATAATTCACCCCTCCACTTT.